This T cell receptor beta chain was documented in a study of long-term antiretroviral therapy in people with HIV. Whole-study results and caveats: Clones expanded before ART dominated the repertoire at all time points. Post-ART diversity increased but stayed below transplant donor controls.

On this clone: The antigen remains undetermined.

Survey level was the resolution at which the v3.0 immunoSEQ assay ran. Only in-frame clones appear in the TCRdb table, and some are missing; sequencing was by immunoSEQ multiplex PCR. The sample carries 20,000 to 25,000 clones, around three quarters recorded once. CDR1 is SGHAT and CDR2 is FQNNGV in the germline V gene. V dropped 1 base and J dropped 4 bases, with 10 bases sitting between them. This CDR3 has 14 amino acids. The material was unsorted PBMCs, obtained 1.1 years before starting antiretroviral therapy. This receptor was identified in a woman in her thirties or forties with HIV. The V gene is TRBV11-2, the J gene TRBJ1-1, with D perhaps TRBD1 (5 bases). CDR3 protein: CASSLVLGGTEAFF. DNA for the CDR3: TGTGCCAGCAGCTTAGTCCTGGGGGGCACTGAAGCTTTCTTT.